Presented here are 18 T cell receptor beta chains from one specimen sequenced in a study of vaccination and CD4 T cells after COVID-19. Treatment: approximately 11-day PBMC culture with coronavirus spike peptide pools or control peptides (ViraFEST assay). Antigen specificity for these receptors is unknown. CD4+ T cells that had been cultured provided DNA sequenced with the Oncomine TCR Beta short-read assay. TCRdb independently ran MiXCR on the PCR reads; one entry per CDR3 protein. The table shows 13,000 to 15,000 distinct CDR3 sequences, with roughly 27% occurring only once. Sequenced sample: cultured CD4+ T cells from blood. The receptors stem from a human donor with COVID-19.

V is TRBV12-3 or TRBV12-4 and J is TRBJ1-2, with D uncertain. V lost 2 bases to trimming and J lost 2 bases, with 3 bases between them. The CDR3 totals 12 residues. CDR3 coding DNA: TGTGCCAGCAGTTTACTAAACTATGGCTACACCTTC. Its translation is CASSLLNYGYTF.

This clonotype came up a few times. The CDR3 bases are TGTGCCAGCAGTGGACTAGCGGGGGTTATGTCGCACGAGCAGTACTTC. It is translated as CASSGLAGVMSHEQYF. J is TRBJ2-7 and V is TRBV6-1; 12 nucleotides align to TRBD2. The junction had 9 bases not matched to a gene; V was cut back by 4 bases and J by 5 bases. Germline V gives CDR1 MNHNS, CDR2 SASEGT. CDR3 length: 16 residues.

CDR3 sequence (DNA): TGTGCCACCAGCAGAGATGCGGGGGCCTTTGCAGATACGCAGTATTTT. Protein sequence: CATSRDAGAFADTQYF. The chain employs TRBV15 and TRBJ2-3; D may be TRBD2 (7 bases). Per the germline V gene, CDR1 is LNHNV and CDR2 is YYDKDF (reference sequence). This CDR3 is built from 16 residues. Trimming took off 0 bases at V and 4 bases at J, with 14 bases between the two ends.

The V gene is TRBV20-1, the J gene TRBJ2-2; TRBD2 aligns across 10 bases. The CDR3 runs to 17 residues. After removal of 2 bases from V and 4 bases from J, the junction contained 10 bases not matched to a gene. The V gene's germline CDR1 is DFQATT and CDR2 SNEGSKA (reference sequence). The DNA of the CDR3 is TGCAGTGCTAGACCACCACTAGCGGGGCTGGGCACCGGGGAGCTGTTTTTT. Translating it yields CSARPPLAGLGTGELFF.

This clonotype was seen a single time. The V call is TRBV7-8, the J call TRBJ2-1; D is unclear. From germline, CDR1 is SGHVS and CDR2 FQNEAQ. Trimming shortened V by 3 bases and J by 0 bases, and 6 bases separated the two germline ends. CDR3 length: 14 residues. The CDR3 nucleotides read TGTGCCAGCAGCTTCGGCAGCTCCTACAATGAGCAGTTCTTC. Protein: CASSFGSSYNEQFF.

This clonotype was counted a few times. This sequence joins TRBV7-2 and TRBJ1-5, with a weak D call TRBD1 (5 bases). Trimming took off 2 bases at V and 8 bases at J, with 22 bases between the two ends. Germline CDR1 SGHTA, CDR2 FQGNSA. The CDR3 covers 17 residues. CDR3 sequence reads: CASSLRRQGGSGEPQHF. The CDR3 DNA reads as TGTGCCAGCAGCTTAAGAAGGCAGGGAGGGTCGGGGGAGCCCCAGCATTTT. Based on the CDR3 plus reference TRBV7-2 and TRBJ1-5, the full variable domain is GAGVSQSPSNKVTEKGKDVELRCDPISGHTALYWYRQSLGQGLEFLIYFQGNSAPDKSGLPSDRFSAERTGGSVSTLTIQRTQQEDSAVYLCASSLRRQGGSGEPQHFGDGTRLSIL.

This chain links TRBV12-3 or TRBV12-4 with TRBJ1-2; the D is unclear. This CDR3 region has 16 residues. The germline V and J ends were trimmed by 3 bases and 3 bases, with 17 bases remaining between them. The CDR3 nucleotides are TGTGCCAGCAGTTTCTACAATCGCTACGGAGACTATGGCTACACCTTC. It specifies CASSFYNRYGDYGYTF.

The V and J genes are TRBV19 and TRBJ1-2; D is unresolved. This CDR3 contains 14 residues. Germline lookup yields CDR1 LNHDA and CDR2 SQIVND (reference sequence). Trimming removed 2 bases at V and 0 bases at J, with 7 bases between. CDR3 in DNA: TGTGCCAGTAGTATAACCGACCCTAACTATGGCTACACCTTC. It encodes CASSITDPNYGYTF. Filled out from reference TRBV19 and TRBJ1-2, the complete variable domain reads DGGITQSPKYLFRKEGQNVTLSCEQNLNHDAMYWYRQDPGQGLRLIYYSQIVNDFQKGDIAEGYSVSREKKESFPLTVTSAQKNPTAFYLCASSITDPNYGYTFGSGTRLTVV.

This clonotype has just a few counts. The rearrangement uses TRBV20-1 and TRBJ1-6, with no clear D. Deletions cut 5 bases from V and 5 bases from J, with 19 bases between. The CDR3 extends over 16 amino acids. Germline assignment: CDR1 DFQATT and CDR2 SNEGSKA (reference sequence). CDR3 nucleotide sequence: TGCAGTGCTGGCGCGGGCGGGTCCACTAATAATTCACCCCTCCACTTT. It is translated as CSAGAGGSTNNSPLHF.

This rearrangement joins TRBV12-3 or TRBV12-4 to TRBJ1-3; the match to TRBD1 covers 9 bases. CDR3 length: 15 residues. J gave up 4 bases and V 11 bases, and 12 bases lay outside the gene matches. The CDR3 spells CASDPGQGGGNTIYF. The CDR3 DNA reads TGTGCCTCCGATCCGGGACAGGGAGGAGGAAACACCATATATTTT.

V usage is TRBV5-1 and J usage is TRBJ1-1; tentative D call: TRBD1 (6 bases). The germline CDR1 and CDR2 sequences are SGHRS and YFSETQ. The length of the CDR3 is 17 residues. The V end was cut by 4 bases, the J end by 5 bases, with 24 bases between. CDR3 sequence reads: CASSRVGARVLGTEAFF. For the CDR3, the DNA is TGCGCCAGCAGCCGGGTGGGGGCCAGAGTCCTGGGGACTGAAGCTTTCTTT.

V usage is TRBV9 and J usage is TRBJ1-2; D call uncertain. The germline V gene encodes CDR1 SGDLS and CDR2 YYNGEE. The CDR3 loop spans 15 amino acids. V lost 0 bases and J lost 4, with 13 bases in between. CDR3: CASSVVPFTPYGYTF. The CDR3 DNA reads TGTGCCAGCAGCGTAGTACCGTTTACCCCCTATGGCTACACCTTC.

The CDR3 here is CSARGRSANTGELFF. The DNA for the CDR3 is TGCAGTGCTAGGGGCAGGAGCGCGAACACCGGGGAGCTGTTTTTT. The chain uses TRBV20-1 and TRBJ2-2, with D unresolved. The V end was cut by 3 bases, the J end by 0 bases, with 11 bases between. The CDR3 sequence is 15 residues long. Germline V gene data show CDR1 as DFQATT and CDR2 as SNEGSKA (reference sequence).

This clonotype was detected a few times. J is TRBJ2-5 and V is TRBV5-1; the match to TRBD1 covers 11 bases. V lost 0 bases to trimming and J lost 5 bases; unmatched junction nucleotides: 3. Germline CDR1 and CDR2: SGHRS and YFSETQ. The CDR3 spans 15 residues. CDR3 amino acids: CASSLEGTGGETQYF. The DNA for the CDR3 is TGCGCCAGCAGCTTGGAGGGGACAGGGGGGGAGACCCAGTACTTC.

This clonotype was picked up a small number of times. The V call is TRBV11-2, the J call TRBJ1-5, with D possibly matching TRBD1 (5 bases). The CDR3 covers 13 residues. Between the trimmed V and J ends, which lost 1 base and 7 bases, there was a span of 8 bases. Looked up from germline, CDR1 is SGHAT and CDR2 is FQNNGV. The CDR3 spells CASSLGEGQPQHF. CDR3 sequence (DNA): TGTGCCAGCAGCTTAGGAGAGGGGCAGCCCCAGCATTTT.

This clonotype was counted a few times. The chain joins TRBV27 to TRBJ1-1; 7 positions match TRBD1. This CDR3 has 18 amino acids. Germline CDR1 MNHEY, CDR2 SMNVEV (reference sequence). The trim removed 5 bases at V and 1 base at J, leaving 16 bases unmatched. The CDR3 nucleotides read TGTGCCAGCAGTCCCAGGACCTCGACAGGGAGAGGGAACACTGAAGCTTTCTTT. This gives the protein CASSPRTSTGRGNTEAFF.

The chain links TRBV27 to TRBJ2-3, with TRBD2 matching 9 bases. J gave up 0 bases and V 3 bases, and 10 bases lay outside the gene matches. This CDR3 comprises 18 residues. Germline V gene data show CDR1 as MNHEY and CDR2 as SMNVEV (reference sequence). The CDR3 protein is CASSLVAGAHPSTDTQYF. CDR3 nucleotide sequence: TGTGCCAGCAGTTTGGTAGCGGGGGCCCATCCTAGCACAGATACGCAGTATTTT.

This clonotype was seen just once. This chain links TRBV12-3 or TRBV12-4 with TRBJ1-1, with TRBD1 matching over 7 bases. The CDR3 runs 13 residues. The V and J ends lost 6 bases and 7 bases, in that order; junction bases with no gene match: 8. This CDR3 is CASRPGGLYEAFF. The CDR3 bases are TGTGCCAGCAGGCCAGGGGGACTATATGAAGCTTTCTTT.